Listed below are T cell receptor beta chains from one sample, sequenced in a study of T cell repertoires in cytomegalovirus infection. From the reads, TCRdb called clonotypes with MiXCR, one entry per CDR3 protein. This table holds about 830,000 distinct CDR3 sequences, approximately 29% found once. For these TCRs, the target antigens are not known. The sample consisted of cultured CD8+ T cells from PBMCs, taken from culture after CMV antigen stimulation. All receptors come from a human donor in good health (CMV status not recorded). Some clones in this sample may be carry-over from other donors' samples. CDR3s include the opening cysteine and the closing phenylalanine or tryptophan. D genes are given only for firm matches. Size is omitted from some rows. Given values are once, few, many or a class for expanded clones.

j_gene	v_gene	d_gene	abundance	CDR3nt	CDR3aa
TRBJ2-6	TRBV15	TRBD2	few	TGTGCCACCGGGGGACTAGTGGGTGGGGCCAACGTCCTGACTTTC	CATGGLVGGANVLTF
TRBJ1-1	TRBV5-4	-	few	TGTGCCAGCAGCTACGGTCGGGGGTTGAACACTGAAGCTTTCTTT	CASSYGRGLNTEAFF
TRBJ1-1	TRBV19	-	few	TGTGCCAGTACCTCACAGAGACTGAACACTGAAGCTTTCTTT	CASTSQRLNTEAFF
TRBJ1-3	TRBV28	-	-	TGTGCCAGCAGTTTAGCCCCCGGACAGTTAAACACCATATATTTT	CASSLAPGQLNTIYF
TRBJ2-1	TRBV27	-	few	TGTGCCAGCAGTTTATCGCCGGGCCCCTACAATGAGCAGTTCTTC	CASSLSPGPYNEQFF
TRBJ1-1	TRBV7-6	TRBD1	many	TGTGCCAGCAGCTTAGGGCCGGGACAGGGTGGGTACGGATATACTGAAGCTTTCTTT	CASSLGPGQGGYGYTEAFF
TRBJ1-1	TRBV12-5	TRBD1	-	TGTGCTAGTGGTTTGCTCCTCCGGGACAGGGGAGGAACTGAAGCTTTCTTT	CASGLLLRDRGGTEAFF
TRBJ1-2	TRBV7-8	TRBD1	-	TGTGCCAGCAGCCCTCCGGACAGGAACTATGGCTACACCTTC	CASSPPDRNYGYTF
TRBJ1-5	TRBV6-4	-	-	TGTGCCAGCAGTGACTCGGTGGGGGATCAGCCCCAGCATTTT	CASSDSVGDQPQHF
TRBJ1-1	TRBV6-1	-	-	TGTGCCAGCAGCCGGTCACAAGACACGTATCCATCTGAAGCTTTCTTT	CASSRSQDTYPSEAFF
TRBJ1-2	TRBV27	-	few	TGTGCCAGCAGTTTACTTGGGGCTTCGAGGGAAGGCTACACCTTC	CASSLLGASREGYTF
TRBJ2-3	TRBV28	TRBD2	-	TGTGCCAGCAGTTTTGGGACTAGCGGAGATACGCAGTATTTT	CASSFGTSGDTQYF
TRBJ2-3	TRBV27	TRBD1	-	TGTGCCAGCAGCCGGGGGACAGGGGGAGTAGATACGCAGTATTTT	CASSRGTGGVDTQYF
TRBJ2-2	TRBV7-8	TRBD1	many	TGTGCCAGCAGCCTGGGGACAGAGTACTCGAACACCGGGGAGCTGTTTTTT	CASSLGTEYSNTGELFF
TRBJ2-6	TRBV7-3	-	-	TGTGCCAGCAGCTCCAACCCCTCTGGGGCCAACGTCCTGACTTTC	CASSSNPSGANVLTF
TRBJ1-1	TRBV25-1	-	-	TGTGCCAGCAGTGCAAGTCTAAACACTGAAGCTTTCTTT	CASSASLNTEAFF
TRBJ2-5	TRBV7-4	-	-	TGTGCCAGCAGGTTGGCGGTAGAGACCCAGTACTTC	CASRLAVETQYF
TRBJ2-1	TRBV5-6	-	-	TGTGCCAGCAACTACTGGGGGGGCCCGAATGAGCAGTTCTTC	CASNYWGGPNEQFF
TRBJ2-2	TRBV12-3/TRBV12-4	-	few	TGTGCCAGCACCCCAGGACTGTACACCGGGGAGCTGTTTTTT	CASTPGLYTGELFF
TRBJ2-1	TRBV11-2	-	many	TGTGCCAGCAGCTTAGTGGCAGTACATTGGACAAACAATGAGCAGTTCTTC	CASSLVAVHWTNNEQFF
TRBJ1-1	TRBV7-2	-	many	TGTGCCAGCATAGCGCAGGGCGTGGTGGCTTTCTTT	CASIAQGVVAFF
TRBJ2-7	TRBV7-2	-	many	TGTGCCAGCAGCTTAGGGGGGGGCTCGGAGCAGTACTTC	CASSLGGGSEQYF
TRBJ2-3	TRBV6-2/TRBV6-3	-	-	TGTGCCAGCTCCGACTGGGGGGGGGCCGGAGATACGCAGTATTTT	CASSDWGGAGDTQYF
TRBJ1-1	TRBV5-4	TRBD1	-	TGTGCCAGCAGTAGGGGATTAGGGACAGGGGGCACTGAAGCTTTCTTT	CASSRGLGTGGTEAFF
TRBJ2-3	TRBV7-9	-	many	TGTGCCAGCAGCAGGGGGGACATTTGGACAGATACGCAGTATTTT	CASSRGDIWTDTQYF
TRBJ2-5	TRBV7-8	-	few	TGTGCCAGCAGCTTACACCTAGGACAGGATGGGACGGGGGGCCCGGGTGAGACCCAGTACTTC	CASSLHLGQDGTGGPGETQYF
TRBJ1-5	TRBV10-3	-	few	TGTGCCATCAGTGAGGCTCAGTATAGCAATCAGCCCCAGCATTTT	CAISEAQYSNQPQHF
TRBJ1-4	TRBV6-5	-	few	TGTGCCAGCAGTTTCCGAACCCCAGGGAGGACAACTAATGAAAAACTGTTTTTT	CASSFRTPGRTTNEKLFF
TRBJ1-2	TRBV6-6	-	-	TGTGCCAGCAGTTATTTCGAGGCACAGTCTAACTATGGCTACACCTTC	CASSYFEAQSNYGYTF
TRBJ1-1	TRBV27	-	-	TGTGCCAGCAGTTTATTTGGGGATTGGACTGAAGCTTTCTTT	CASSLFGDWTEAFF
TRBJ2-3	TRBV7-2	TRBD2	many	TGTGCCAGCAGCTCCCTAGCGGGGGGGCTCACAGATACGCAGTATTTT	CASSSLAGGLTDTQYF
TRBJ1-4	TRBV27	-	-	TGTGCCAGCAGTAGTAGGGACCTTCCTTCAACTAATGAAAAACTGTTTTTT	CASSSRDLPSTNEKLFF
TRBJ1-2	TRBV29-1	TRBD1	once	TGCAGCGTGAGGACAGGGGAGACGGAAAACTATGGCTACACCTTC	CSVRTGETENYGYTF
TRBJ1-4	TRBV27	TRBD1	few	TGTGCCAGCAGTATCGTTACAGGGGGCGCGAGGGCCGAAAAACTGTTTTTT	CASSIVTGGARAEKLFF
TRBJ1-5	TRBV6-2/TRBV6-3	-	few	TGTGCCAGCAGTCCCCGGGCCCCAGCATGGGGTCAGCCCCAGCATTTT	CASSPRAPAWGQPQHF
TRBJ1-4	TRBV6-2/TRBV6-3	-	few	TGTGCCAGCAGTAACGGGGTGGCTAATGAAAAACTGTTTTTT	CASSNGVANEKLFF
TRBJ2-1	TRBV28	TRBD2	-	TGTGCCAGCAGTTTAGAGCTAGCGGGGGGCTACTACAATGAGCAGTTCTTC	CASSLELAGGYYNEQFF
TRBJ2-7	TRBV7-9	-	-	TGTGCCAGCAGCTCAGGGTTGGGAAGACGGTACGAGCAGTACTTC	CASSSGLGRRYEQYF
TRBJ1-2	TRBV2	-	-	TGTGCCGCTGTGTCCAGTATAGACTATGGCTACACCTTC	CAAVSSIDYGYTF
TRBJ1-4	TRBV4-1	-	-	TGCGCCAGCAGCCAAGATCCGGGGACTGGTGAAAAACTGTTTTTT	CASSQDPGTGEKLFF
TRBJ2-5	TRBV24-1	TRBD1	few	TGTGCCACCAGTGATTCGGACAGGGCGGGAGAGACCCAGTACTTC	CATSDSDRAGETQYF
TRBJ2-3	TRBV4-1	-	few	TGCGCCAGCAGCCAATCCCCCGCGGGGAGGTACACAGATACGCAGTATTTT	CASSQSPAGRYTDTQYF
TRBJ2-1	TRBV7-6	TRBD2	-	TGTGCCAGCAACTCCAGGACTAGCGTCGATGAGCAGTTCTTC	CASNSRTSVDEQFF
TRBJ2-1	TRBV6-4	TRBD2	-	TGTGCCAGCAGTGACACGGGACTAGCGGATGAGCAGTTCTTC	CASSDTGLADEQFF
TRBJ2-1	TRBV7-6	-	many	TGTGCCAGCAGCAACACTCTAGCCTACAATGAGCAGTTCTTC	CASSNTLAYNEQFF
TRBJ2-1	TRBV24-1	TRBD2	-	TGTGCCACCAGTGAGGGGGGGGTCTACAATGAGCAGTTCTTC	CATSEGGVYNEQFF
TRBJ2-1	TRBV2	-	-	TGTGCCAGCAGTGGACCGGGACTCAGCTCCTACAATGAGCAGTTCTTC	CASSGPGLSSYNEQFF
TRBJ2-1	TRBV12-3/TRBV12-4	-	-	TGTGCCAGCAGTTTAGCCCCAATGACCCACAATGAGCAGTTCTTC	CASSLAPMTHNEQFF
TRBJ2-1	TRBV20-1	TRBD2	few	TGCAGTGCTATCCCGCGGGGGACCCACAATGAGCAGTTCTTC	CSAIPRGTHNEQFF
TRBJ1-1	TRBV7-6	TRBD1	many	TGTGCCAGCGGCACCCCAGGGGGCGCCGACACTGAAGCTTTCTTT	CASGTPGGADTEAFF
TRBJ2-1	TRBV7-2	TRBD2	many	TGTGCCAGCAGCTTAGGGCGGGGGGGCTTAGGTGAGCAGTTCTTC	CASSLGRGGLGEQFF
TRBJ2-1	TRBV5-1	TRBD2	few	TGCGCCAGCAGCTCCGGACCTAGCGGGGAGAGCTCCTACAATGAGCAGTTCTTC	CASSSGPSGESSYNEQFF
TRBJ1-2	TRBV2	-	few	TGTGCCAGCAGGGGTCGGGCCCCCCGGATGGATGGCTACACCTTC	CASRGRAPRMDGYTF
TRBJ2-3	TRBV28	-	-	TGTGCCAGCAGTTTCGGAAGAAAAGGGCTAGGCAGCACAGATACGCAGTATTTT	CASSFGRKGLGSTDTQYF
TRBJ1-1	TRBV6-1	-	many	TGTGCCAGCAGTTTGAGTTCCTTT	CASSLSSF
TRBJ2-7	TRBV10-3	-	-	TGTGCCATCAGGCAAACCGCCAGCCCAGGGTCCTACGAGCAGTACTTC	CAIRQTASPGSYEQYF
TRBJ2-6	TRBV4-3	-	-	TGCGCCAGCAGCCAAGTGGGGCCGAGACCCTCTGGGGCCAACGTCCTGACTTTC	CASSQVGPRPSGANVLTF